The T cell receptor (beta chain) under discussion was sequenced for a study of T-cell memory formation after mild COVID-19. Study-wide background: The two donors had largely donor-specific TCR clusters.

TCRdb processed the 5' RACE reads anew with MiXCR; each CDR3 protein has one entry. The sample lists roughly 62,000 distinct CDR3 sequences; roughly 10% were seen once. This CDR3 contains 15 residues. Between the trimmed V and J ends, which lost 1 base and 5 bases, there was a span of 14 bases. Germline values: CDR1 SGHTA, CDR2 FQGTGA. The specimen sequenced was PBMCs or a T cell subset sorted from them (not recorded which). V is TRBV7-3 and J is TRBJ2-5; D is undetermined. This TCR was sampled from a man aged 18 to 29 who had mild COVID-19 (a few samples of this study predate the infection). Cell type and time point are not known. CDR3 protein: CASSLRGVKAETQYF. CDR3 DNA sequence: TGTGCCAGCAGCTTAAGAGGTGTGAAAGCGGAGACCCAGTACTTC.